One and the same sample provided the 20 T cell receptor beta chains below, sequenced in a study of glioma-infiltrating T cells after dendritic cell vaccination. Only in-frame clones appear in the TCRdb table, and some are missing; sequencing was by immunoSEQ multiplex PCR. The profile shows about 50,000 clones, 75% to 90% of them singletons. Time point of the sample: after dendritic cell vaccination, including at tumor progression/relapse. Specimen: blood, collected after dendritic cell vaccination. The receptors were gathered from a human donor with glioblastoma.

This clone has only a few counts. This chain connects TRBV7-6 to TRBJ1-3; D ambiguous. The CDR3 contains 11 residues. Germline V CDR1 and CDR2: SGHVS, FNYEAQ. The V gene lost 3 bases and the J gene lost 11 bases, with 8 bases spanning the gap. This CDR3 is CASSFEGAIYF. The CDR3 DNA is TGTGCCAGCAGCTTTGAGGGCGCCATATATTTT.

The V call is TRBV18, the J call TRBJ2-7; TRBD2 aligns across 13 bases. CDR3 length: 15 amino acids. CDR1 is KGHSH, CDR2 LQKENI, per germline. J lost 6 bases, V lost 6 bases, and 8 bases had no gene match. The CDR3 DNA follows: TGTGCCAGCTCTTTGACTAGCGGGGGGTCTATCGAGCAGTACTTC. This codes for CASSLTSGGSIEQYF.

This chain links TRBV28 with TRBJ2-7, with D possibly matching TRBD2 (6 bases). Germline CDR1 and CDR2: MDHEN and SYDVKM. Deletions cut 4 bases from V and 3 bases from J, with 13 bases between. The CDR3 runs 14 residues. CDR3 in amino acids: CASSSDYPIYEQYF. CDR3 in DNA: TGTGCCAGCAGTTCGGACTACCCAATCTACGAGCAGTACTTC.

CDR3 DNA: TGCGCCAGCAGCTTAGACCGCCAGGGCTCCTACAATGAGCAGTTCTTC. Translation: CASSLDRQGSYNEQFF. This sequence joins TRBV5-1 and TRBJ2-1, with D perhaps TRBD1 (5 bases). This CDR3 is 16 amino acids long. V lost 2 bases to trimming and J lost 0 bases, with 12 bases between them. Germline CDR1 is SGHRS and CDR2 is YFSETQ. The variable domain in full, with the rest retrieved from reference TRBV5-1 and TRBJ2-1, is KAGVTQTPRYLIKTRGQQVTLSCSPISGHRSVSWYQQTPGQGLQFLFEYFSETQRNKGNFPGRFSGRQFSNSRSEMNVSTLELGDSALYLCASSLDRQGSYNEQFFGPGTRLTVL.

The V gene is TRBV9, the J gene TRBJ1-3, with 8 bases identical to TRBD1. Germline CDR1 and CDR2: SGDLS and YYNGEE. V dropped 4 bases and J dropped 7; count of bases not matched to a gene: 10. The CDR3 length is 15 residues. The CDR3 coding sequence is TGTGCCAGCAGCTTGGGACAGGCGGTAAGGAACACCATATATTTT. It yields the protein CASSLGQAVRNTIYF.

The chain recombines TRBV2 with TRBJ2-2, with 11 bases matching TRBD2. Germline values: CDR1 SNHLY, CDR2 FYNNEI. The CDR3 has 15 residues. V gave up 6 bases and J gave up 1 base; unmatched junction bases: 1. The CDR3 sequence: CASSTSGRNTGELFF. The CDR3 DNA follows: TGTGCCAGCAGCACTAGCGGGAGGAACACCGGGGAGCTGTTTTTT.

V usage is TRBV9 and J usage is TRBJ2-1; tentatively, D is TRBD2 (6 bases). From germline, CDR1 is SGDLS and CDR2 YYNGEE. Trimming stripped 2 bases from V and 7 bases from J, with 22 bases between. The CDR3 runs 17 residues. The CDR3 protein is CASSVTALASSGNEQFF. The DNA for the CDR3 is TGTGCCAGCAGCGTGACAGCTCTAGCGAGCTCGGGGAATGAGCAGTTCTTC.

V is TRBV10-2 and J is TRBJ1-5; 8 bases match TRBD1. The CDR3 is made up of 16 amino acids. Germline CDR1 and CDR2: WSHSY and SAAADI. Losses at the gene ends were 4 bases for V and 4 bases for J; bases not matched to a gene: 9. The chain's CDR3 is CASSGPDRGLNQPQHF. CDR3 sequence (DNA): TGCGCCAGCAGTGGGCCTGACAGGGGACTAAATCAGCCCCAGCATTTT.

This chain uses TRBV1 with TRBJ2-3; the D call TRBD2 from the table was never checked on the DNA. TRBV1 is assigned pseudogene status. CDR3 size: 17 residues. CDR3: CTSSHYYSGTGYDTQYF. CDR3 sequence (DNA): TGCACCAGCAGCCATTATTATAGCGGAACTGGTTATGATACGCAGTATTTT.

V usage is TRBV13 and J usage is TRBJ1-2; D is uncertain. This CDR3 is built from 15 residues. Per the germline V gene, CDR1 is PRHDT and CDR2 is FYEKMQ (reference sequence). V was clipped by 4 bases and J by 4 bases, with 16 bases between them. CDR3 region: CASSSLRASLYGYTF. The CDR3 nucleotides are TGTGCCAGCAGCTCCCTGAGGGCCTCCCTCTATGGCTACACCTTC.

V usage is TRBV6-5 and J usage is TRBJ2-7, with TRBD1 matching over 11 bases. CDR1 is MNHEY, CDR2 SVGAGI, per germline. There are 15 residues in the CDR3. V was clipped by 6 bases and J by 3 bases; unmatched bases: 7. CDR3 sequence: CASRTGTGGFYEQYF. The CDR3 nucleotides are TGTGCCAGCAGAACCGGGACAGGGGGATTCTACGAGCAGTACTTC.

This chain joins TRBV27 and TRBJ2-2; 12 positions agree with TRBD2. The CDR3 is 19 amino acids. The trim removed 5 bases at V and 5 bases at J, leaving 15 bases unmatched. The germline CDR1 and CDR2 sequences are MNHEY and SMNVEV (reference sequence). CDR3 protein: CASSTSGSQGLAGTGELFF. In nucleotides, the CDR3 is TGTGCCAGCAGTACATCCGGAAGTCAGGGACTAGCGGGTACCGGGGAGCTGTTTTTT.

This clone was seen a single time. The rearrangement joins TRBV5-1 to TRBJ2-2; unclear D gene. The CDR3 is 16 residues long. Germline CDR1 reads SGHRS; CDR2 reads YFSETQ. V dropped 0 bases and J dropped 0 bases, with 9 bases sitting between them. CDR3 in amino acids: CASSLDVSSNTGELFF. The CDR3 DNA reads TGCGCCAGCAGCTTGGATGTTAGCTCGAACACCGGGGAGCTGTTTTTT.

The chain joins TRBV27 to TRBJ2-5, with TRBD2 as a possible D gene (6 bases). This CDR3 has 15 residues. V lost 3 bases and J lost 1, with 12 bases in between. The V gene's germline CDR1 is MNHEY and CDR2 SMNVEV (reference sequence). Written as DNA, the CDR3 is TGTGCCAGCAGTTTCTTTAGCGGTCCCCAAGAGACCCAGTACTTC. Translating gives CASSFFSGPQETQYF.

This clone was counted once. The V and J genes are TRBV19 and TRBJ1-5; D perhaps matches TRBD1 (6 bases). Per germline, CDR1 LNHDA and CDR2 SQIVND (reference sequence). This CDR3 spans 14 amino acids. V was cut by 5 bases and J by 4 bases, with 12 bases left in between. The chain's CDR3 is CASSYQQGNQPQHF. In DNA, the CDR3 is TGTGCCAGTAGTTACCAACAGGGAAATCAGCCCCAGCATTTT. The variable domain in full, with the rest retrieved from reference TRBV19 and TRBJ1-5, is DGGITQSPKYLFRKEGQNVTLSCEQNLNHDAMYWYRQDPGQGLRLIYYSQIVNDFQKGDIAEGYSVSREKKESFPLTVTSAQKNPTAFYLCASSYQQGNQPQHFGDGTRLSIL.

In the case of this clone: Relative to the germline gene, one junction end is altered; a read error may explain this. The chain employs TRBV29-1 and TRBJ2-2, with 12 positions matching TRBD2. The CDR3 is made up of 15 amino acids. Germline V gene lookup returns CDR1 SQVTM and CDR2 ANQGSEA. In DNA form, the CDR3 reads TGCAGCGTGGAAGGGACTAGCGGGTACACCGGGGAGCTGTTTTTT. It is translated as CSVEGTSGYTGELFF.

This sequence joins TRBV2 and TRBJ1-4; 9 nucleotides match TRBD1. CDR3 length: 16 amino acids. Germline loops: CDR1 SNHLY, CDR2 FYNNEI. V shed 6 bases and J 3 bases; nucleotides not matched to a gene: 8. This CDR3 is CASRAGQGTANEKLFF. In DNA, the CDR3 is TGTGCCAGCAGGGCCGGACAGGGGACTGCTAATGAAAAACTGTTTTTT.

The rearrangement joins TRBV10-3 to TRBJ1-3; D not certain. CDR1 is ENHRY and CDR2 is SYGVKD in the germline V gene. This CDR3 has 13 residues. Trimming cost V 10 bases and J 0 bases, with 10 bases left between them. The CDR3 DNA is TGTGCCACTCAGGCCTTCTCTGGAAACACCATATATTTT. It encodes CATQAFSGNTIYF.

V gene TRBV7-9 combines with J gene TRBJ1-1; the D gene is possibly TRBD1 (6 bases). CDR3 length: 13 residues. In germline, CDR1 is SEHNR, CDR2 FQNEAQ (reference sequence). V was shortened by 2 bases and J by 4 bases, with 8 bases between the two germline ends. The CDR3 coding sequence is TGTGCCAGCAGCTTACTACAGGGCACTGAAGCTTTCTTT. The encoded protein is CASSLLQGTEAFF.

J is TRBJ1-1 and V is TRBV18, with D possibly TRBD1 on 6 matching bases. CDR1 is KGHSH, CDR2 LQKENI, per germline. Trimming pared 6 bases from V and 1 base from J, leaving 15 bases between. The CDR3 runs to 15 residues. CDR3 nucleotide sequence: TGTGCCAGCTCCCCTATGGTGGGGGCGAACACTGAAGCTTTCTTT. It yields the protein CASSPMVGANTEAFF.